The clone carrying this T cell receptor (beta chain) was seen a handful of times. The data were taken from a study of shared clonotypes between healthy human individuals. Every unsorted PBMC PCR replicate was loaded with 300 ng DNA, roughly 30,000 T cell genomes. Assay used: immunoSEQ multiplex PCR; TCRdb lists only in-frame clones, some missing. Among hundreds of thousands of clones, 70% to 80% were seen once, and the ten largest hold roughly 13%. Genomic DNA for unsorted samples was obtained from tens of millions of PBMCs. The source is a woman in her thirties or forties in good health. Some clones in this sample may be carry-over from other donors' samples. Sequencing used PBMCs.

CDR3 nucleotide sequence: TGTGCCAGCAGCCAGGGGGGACTAGAGTACAATGAGCAGTTCTTC. As protein: CASSQGGLEYNEQFF. The chain is built from TRBV6-4 and TRBJ2-1; D perhaps matches TRBD2 (8 bases). V was shortened by 6 bases and J by 4 bases, with 16 bases between the two germline ends. Germline CDR1 MRHNA, CDR2 SNTAGT. This CDR3 contains 15 residues.